Presented here are 10 T cell receptor beta chains from one specimen sequenced in a study of CXCR3-negative and CXCR3-positive naive CD8 T cells. Through 5' RACE with UMI labels, the TRB cDNA libraries were prepared. TCRdb reprocessed the 5' RACE reads and stores each CDR3 protein as one record, lacking DNA. Here the sample table reports roughly 55,000 distinct CDR3 sequences. No antigen has been identified for these receptors. Points from the study as a whole: Hydrophobicity was higher for TRB CDR3s found in CXCR3-positive naive cells than in CXCR3-negative naive cells.

The specimen was naive CXCR3+ CD8+ T cells from blood. Subset here: CD45RO-CCR7+CD27+CD95- naive CD8+ T cells expressing CXCR3 (TNR3+). Source of these receptors: a human donor in good health. Some clones in this sample may be carry-over from other donors' samples.

The chain is built from TRBV7-6 and TRBJ1-2; the TCRdb D gene call, TRBD1, has no DNA to confirm it. Per the germline V gene, CDR1 is SGHVS and CDR2 is FNYEAQ. This CDR3 is built from 13 residues. CDR3 residues: CASSPGHPLGYTF.

The chain combines TRBV7-9 with TRBJ2-1; TCRdb indicates TRBD2, and absent DNA this call remains unverified. The CDR3 length is 15 residues. Per the germline V gene, CDR1 is SEHNR and CDR2 is FQNEAQ (reference sequence). This CDR3 reads CASSSLAGARNEQFF. The complete variable domain, with remaining parts taken from reference TRBV7-9 and TRBJ2-1, reads DTGVSQNPRHKITKRGQNVTFRCDPISEHNRLYWYRQTLGQGPEFLTYFQNEAQLEKSRLLSDRFSAERPKGSFSTLEIQRTEQGDSAMYLCASSSLAGARNEQFFGPGTRLTVL.

The rearrangement links TRBV15 to TRBJ2-7; TCRdb returns TRBD1, unconfirmable since there is no DNA. Germline V gives CDR1 LNHNV, CDR2 YYDKDF (reference sequence). There are 15 residues in the CDR3. The CDR3 protein is CATSRDDREIYEQYF.

The chain couples TRBV5-1 to TRBJ2-7; with no DNA, the TCRdb D assignment of TRBD1 cannot be verified. The length of the CDR3 is 15 residues. The germline CDR1 and CDR2 sequences are SGHRS and YFSETQ. CDR3 protein: CASSLGQGAIYEQYF.

CDR3 loop: CASSIGTGFTGELFF. The chain employs TRBV19 and TRBJ2-2; TCRdb designates TRBD1, a call that cannot be tested without DNA. This CDR3 is 15 amino acids long. Germline CDR1 reads LNHDA; CDR2 reads SQIVND (reference sequence). Full variable domain (rest looked up from reference TRBV19 and TRBJ2-2): DGGITQSPKYLFRKEGQNVTLSCEQNLNHDAMYWYRQDPGQGLRLIYYSQIVNDFQKGDIAEGYSVSREKKESFPLTVTSAQKNPTAFYLCASSIGTGFTGELFFGEGSRLTVL.

CDR3 loop: CASSRQGLPNDEQYF. This chain uses TRBV7-9 with TRBJ2-7; with no DNA, the TCRdb D assignment of TRBD1 cannot be verified. This CDR3 region has 15 residues. Germline V gives CDR1 SEHNR, CDR2 FQNEAQ (reference sequence). Together with reference TRBV7-9 and TRBJ2-7, the CDR3 gives the full variable domain: DTGVSQNPRHKITKRGQNVTFRCDPISEHNRLYWYRQTLGQGPEFLTYFQNEAQLEKSRLLSDRFSAERPKGSFSTLEIQRTEQGDSAMYLCASSRQGLPNDEQYFGPGTRLTVT.

This sequence joins TRBV6-1 and TRBJ2-1. Germline V gene data show CDR1 as MNHNS and CDR2 as SASEGT. CDR3 length: 15 residues. CDR3 amino acids: CASSVQNQLRNEQFF.

The chain links TRBV29-1 to TRBJ2-2. CDR3 length: 14 amino acids. CDR1 and CDR2 (germline): SQVTM, ANQGSEA. The CDR3 spells CSVEESVLAGELFF.

This chain links TRBV28 with TRBJ1-2. CDR1 is MDHEN, CDR2 SYDVKM, per germline. This CDR3 region has 13 residues. The CDR3 protein is CASAAGYNYGYTF.

The chain uses TRBV6-2 or TRBV6-3 and TRBJ2-3; TCRdb's D call, TRBD2, is unchecked because there is no DNA. The V gene's germline CDR1 is MNHEY and CDR2 SVGEGT. The CDR3 is 17 amino acids. CDR3 sequence reads: CASMVSASPPSTDTQYF.